Shown below are 25 T cell receptor beta chains from a single sample sequenced in a study of cytomegalovirus exposure and HLA in healthy donors. The PCR contained 60 Vbeta and 13 Jbeta primers. Produced via immunoSEQ multiplex PCR; TCRdb's table is partial and in-frame only. This listing includes 85,000 to 90,000 clones. Sequencing was performed on PBMCs. The receptor source for this set is a man in his forties or fifties in good health and CMV-seropositive.

V is TRBV4-1 and J is TRBJ2-3; 9 bases align to TRBD2. Germline-derived CDR1 and CDR2 are MGHRA and YSYEKL. The V gene end was trimmed by 4 bases and the J gene end by 4 bases; junction bases not matched to a gene: 6. The CDR3 length is 15 residues. In nucleotides, the CDR3 is TGCGCCAGCAGCCCGGGACTAGCACCGGCAGATACGCAGTATTTT. Residues: CASSPGLAPADTQYF.

This sequence joins TRBV10-3 and TRBJ2-1; D is undetermined. The CDR3 sequence is 11 residues long. Trimming took off 3 bases at V and 9 bases at J, with 6 bases between the two ends. CDR1 and CDR2 (germline): ENHRY, SYGVKD. The CDR3 nucleotides are TGTGCCATCAGTGACCTCTCTGAGCAGTTCTTC. Translating gives CAISDLSEQFF.

CDR3 bases: TGTGCCAGCAGCCAAGAGCCGGGACTGTCCTACGAGCAGTACTTC. It yields the protein CASSQEPGLSYEQYF. This chain uses TRBV4-2 with TRBJ2-7, with a tentative D call TRBD2 (6 bases). The V end was cut by 0 bases, the J end by 1 base, with 10 bases between. The CDR3 is 15 amino acids. Germline assignment: CDR1 LGHNA and CDR2 YNFKEQ.

The chain combines TRBV6-5 with TRBJ2-5; 11 nucleotides align to TRBD2. V lost 4 bases and J lost 4; bases outside the gene matches: 8. Looked up from germline, CDR1 is MNHEY and CDR2 is SVGAGI. The CDR3 is 16 amino acids. This CDR3 reads CASSWSSGRLGETQYF. In DNA form, the CDR3 reads TGTGCCAGCAGTTGGTCTAGCGGGAGGTTGGGAGAGACCCAGTACTTC.

The rearrangement uses TRBV27 and TRBJ2-5; D not resolved. Trimming removed 11 bases from V and 0 bases from J, with 13 bases in between. This CDR3 contains 13 residues. The germline gives CDR1 MNHEY, CDR2 SMNVEV (reference sequence). The CDR3 region is CAVHIRDQETQYF. CDR3 bases: TGTGCCGTTCATATCCGGGACCAAGAGACCCAGTACTTC.

The J gene is TRBJ1-2, the V gene TRBV20-1; TRBD1 matches 7 bases. The CDR3 has 11 amino acids. Losses at the gene ends were 4 bases for V and 8 bases for J; bases not matched to a gene: 4. Germline CDR1 and CDR2: DFQATT and SNEGSKA (reference sequence). The chain's CDR3 is CSAIDRAGYTF. The CDR3 bases are TGCAGTGCTATAGACAGGGCCGGCTACACCTTC.

V usage is TRBV18 and J usage is TRBJ1-4; D not certain. The V and J ends lost 4 bases and 5 bases respectively, with 11 bases between them. The germline CDR1 and CDR2 sequences are KGHSH and LQKENI. The CDR3 is 14 amino acids. The DNA of the CDR3 is TGTGCCAGCTCACGGTTAGCGGTAAATGAAAAACTGTTTTTT. Its protein is CASSRLAVNEKLFF.

About this clone: This specimen includes other DNA sequences encoding the same CDR3. V and J are TRBV18 and TRBJ2-3, with TRBD2 as a possible D gene (7 bases). The CDR3 is 18 amino acids. Per the germline V gene, CDR1 is KGHSH and CDR2 is LQKENI. V lost 6 bases and J lost 5, with 27 bases in between. CDR3 DNA sequence: TGTGCCAGCTCCCCATTACTCATGGGGGGGGCGCATGAAGATACGCAGTATTTT. This translates into CASSPLLMGGAHEDTQYF.

The chain recombines TRBV7-2 with TRBJ2-1, with 8 bases that match TRBD2. Per germline, CDR1 SGHTA and CDR2 FQGNSA. The CDR3 consists of 17 residues. The trim removed 2 bases at V and 2 bases at J, leaving 8 bases unmatched. CDR3 coding DNA: TGTGCCAGCAGCTTAAGGTCCAGCGGGAGAACCTACAATGAGCAGTTCTTC. Its protein product is CASSLRSSGRTYNEQFF.

The chain combines TRBV6-6 with TRBJ1-5, with D possibly TRBD1 on 6 matching bases. The CDR3 length is 16 residues. V was pared by 3 bases and J by 1 base, with 13 bases between. Germline loops: CDR1 MNHNY, CDR2 SVGAGI (reference sequence). CDR3 in DNA: TGTGCCAGCAGTTATCCGACAGGAGAGAGCAATCAGCCCCAGCATTTT. Its translation is CASSYPTGESNQPQHF.

V is TRBV6-5 and J is TRBJ1-2, with 9 bases aligning to TRBD1. The germline CDR1 and CDR2 sequences are MNHEY and SVGAGI. This CDR3 has 14 amino acids. V lost 4 bases to trimming and J lost 7 bases; unmatched junction nucleotides: 7. CDR3 loop: CASSSQLDRGGYTF. Written as DNA, the CDR3 is TGTGCCAGCAGTTCCCAGCTGGACAGGGGTGGCTACACCTTC.

The V and J genes are TRBV2 and TRBJ1-1; TRBD1 aligns across 7 bases. CDR1 SNHLY and CDR2 FYNNEI come from the germline V gene. The CDR3 has 13 residues. The J segment lost 5 bases and the V segment lost 10 bases, leaving 10 bases of the junction unmatched. The CDR3 protein is CATEGTALTEAFF. The CDR3 bases are TGTGCCACCGAGGGGACAGCCCTAACTGAAGCTTTCTTT.

The V and J genes are TRBV6-5 and TRBJ2-7; D might be TRBD1 (6 bases). This CDR3 spans 13 amino acids. Trimming shortened V by 6 bases and J by 3 bases, and 12 bases separated the two germline ends. The V gene's germline CDR1 is MNHEY and CDR2 SVGAGI. In nucleotides, the CDR3 is TGTGCCAGCAGGCCGGGACACCGCTACGAGCAGTACTTC. Amino acid sequence: CASRPGHRYEQYF.

This chain uses TRBV6-6 with TRBJ2-1; D is perhaps TRBD1 (7 bases). This CDR3 contains 16 residues. CDR1 is MNHNY and CDR2 is SVGAGI in the germline V gene (reference sequence). Trimming stripped 4 bases from V and 9 bases from J, with 22 bases between. For the CDR3, the DNA is TGTGCCAGCAGTTCTCGAGGTCAGGGGGTCGGGGGTGAGCAGTTCTTC. Amino acids: CASSSRGQGVGGEQFF.

This chain links TRBV25-1 with TRBJ2-1; D call uncertain. The CDR3 consists of 16 residues. Germline V gives CDR1 MGHDK, CDR2 SYGVNS. Trimming took 4 bases from V and 0 from J, leaving 13 bases between them. The CDR3 reads CASSGRPQSSYNEQFF. The DNA for the CDR3 is TGTGCCAGCAGTGGGAGACCGCAGAGCTCCTACAATGAGCAGTTCTTC.

The V and J genes are TRBV11-2 and TRBJ2-7, with TRBD1 matching over 7 bases. Trimming cost V 1 base and J 0 bases; bases outside gene matches: 12. Per the germline V gene, CDR1 is SGHAT and CDR2 is FQNNGV. The CDR3 is 18 residues long. The CDR3 spells CASSLAPTGTPSSYEQYV. The CDR3 DNA sequence: TGTGCCAGCAGCTTAGCTCCGACAGGGACCCCTAGCTCCTACGAGCAGTACGTC.

The chain has TRBV7-6 and TRBJ1-3; 7 positions match TRBD1. V gave up 0 bases and J gave up 3 bases; unmatched junction bases: 2. CDR3 length: 15 residues. Germline V CDR1 and CDR2: SGHVS, FNYEAQ. The CDR3 DNA sequence: TGTGCCAGCAGCTTAGCAAGGGGGCTTGGAAACACCATATATTTT. Translated: CASSLARGLGNTIYF.

The chain carries TRBV5-4 and TRBJ1-1, with 7 bases identical to TRBD1. Germline trimming cut 4 bases from V and 3 bases from J; bases unmatched to any gene: 9. This CDR3 has 15 residues. Germline CDR1 is SGHNT and CDR2 is YYREEE (reference sequence). CDR3 in amino acids: CASSPSPDRHTEAFF. The CDR3, as DNA: TGTGCCAGCAGCCCGAGCCCGGACAGGCACACTGAAGCTTTCTTT.

CDR3 residues: CASSPDSGRGYEQYF. The CDR3 bases are TGTGCCAGCAGCCCAGATAGCGGGAGGGGCTACGAGCAGTACTTC. This sequence joins TRBV7-8 and TRBJ2-7, with 11 bases matching TRBD2. The CDR3 has 15 amino acids. Germline V gives CDR1 SGHVS, CDR2 FQNEAQ. With 5 bases clipped from V and 3 bases from J, the junction kept 6 bases outside the gene matches.

The V gene is TRBV9, the J gene TRBJ2-2, with a tentative D call TRBD1 (6 bases). The germline V gene encodes CDR1 SGDLS and CDR2 YYNGEE. With 3 bases removed from V and 1 base from J, the gap between germline ends came to 7 bases. This CDR3 has 14 amino acids. The CDR3 loop is CASSGGQNTGELFF. CDR3 DNA sequence: TGTGCCAGCAGCGGGGGACAGAACACCGGGGAGCTGTTTTTT.

This chain uses TRBV5-1 with TRBJ2-1, with 13 bases lining up with TRBD2. The CDR3 has 15 residues. Unmatched junction bases numbered 4, after V lost 2 bases and J lost 8 bases. Germline V gives CDR1 SGHRS, CDR2 YFSETQ. The CDR3 DNA reads as TGCGCCAGCAGCTTCGGACTAGCGGGAGTGGATGAGCAGTTCTTC. Residues: CASSFGLAGVDEQFF.

This chain uses TRBV7-9 with TRBJ2-3; D might be TRBD2 (5 bases). The CDR3 is 16 residues long. V dropped 1 base and J dropped 2 bases, with 13 bases sitting between them. In germline, CDR1 is SEHNR, CDR2 FQNEAQ (reference sequence). The CDR3 loop is CASSLERAAITDTQYF. The CDR3 bases are TGTGCCAGCAGCTTAGAGAGGGCAGCTATCACAGATACGCAGTATTTT. Using reference TRBV7-9 and TRBJ2-3 for the parts outside the CDR3, the full variable domain is DTGVSQNPRHKITKRGQNVTFRCDPISEHNRLYWYRQTLGQGPEFLTYFQNEAQLEKSRLLSDRFSAERPKGSFSTLEIQRTEQGDSAMYLCASSLERAAITDTQYFGPGTRLTVL.

The chain employs TRBV30 and TRBJ2-5; 8 bases align to TRBD2. The CDR3 sequence is 13 residues long. Germline loops: CDR1 GTSNPN, CDR2 SVGIG (reference sequence). The junction had 8 bases not matched to a gene; V was cut back by 7 bases and J by 4 bases. This CDR3 reads CASNRLAGETQYF. DNA of the CDR3: TGTGCCTCTAATCGGCTAGCGGGAGAGACCCAGTACTTC.

The chain couples TRBV27 to TRBJ2-7; tentative D call: TRBD1 (7 bases). Germline values: CDR1 MNHEY, CDR2 SMNVEV (reference sequence). This CDR3 comprises 14 residues. Trimming pared 5 bases from V and 0 bases from J, leaving 11 bases between. In DNA, the CDR3 is TGTGCCAGCAGTCCGCAGGGGGGCTCCTACGAGCAGTACTTC. This translates into CASSPQGGSYEQYF.

The chain links TRBV5-1 to TRBJ1-3; TRBD1 might be the D (5 bases). V shed 2 bases and J shed 2 bases, with 8 bases lying between them. In germline, CDR1 is SGHRS, CDR2 YFSETQ. The CDR3 length is 14 residues. The DNA of the CDR3 is TGCGCCAGCAGCTTACAGGAACCTGGAAACACCATATATTTT. The encoded protein is CASSLQEPGNTIYF.